The present entry profiles one TCR beta chain with its context. This entry comes from a study of blood T cells in healthy people across ages. Study at large: Capture by template switching was about one barcoded beta molecule per two T cells.

This CDR3 contains 15 residues. Trimming shortened V by 1 base and J by 1 base, and 8 bases separated the two germline ends. CDR1 and CDR2 (germline): SGDLS, YYNGEE. The authors ran a second PCR of 7 to 11 cycles using a sample-barcoded 5' primer and a J-beta primer mix. TCRdb analysed the 5' RACE reads with MiXCR anew, one entry per CDR3 protein. The sample shows roughly 830,000 distinct CDR3 sequences, about 62% of them seen only once. V and J are TRBV9 and TRBJ2-2; D not resolved. The origin of this receptor is a young man in good health. The sequencing input was blood. CDR3 sequence reads: CASSVQSENTGELFF. CDR3 DNA: TGTGCCAGCAGCGTACAGTCCGAGAACACCGGGGAGCTGTTTTTT.